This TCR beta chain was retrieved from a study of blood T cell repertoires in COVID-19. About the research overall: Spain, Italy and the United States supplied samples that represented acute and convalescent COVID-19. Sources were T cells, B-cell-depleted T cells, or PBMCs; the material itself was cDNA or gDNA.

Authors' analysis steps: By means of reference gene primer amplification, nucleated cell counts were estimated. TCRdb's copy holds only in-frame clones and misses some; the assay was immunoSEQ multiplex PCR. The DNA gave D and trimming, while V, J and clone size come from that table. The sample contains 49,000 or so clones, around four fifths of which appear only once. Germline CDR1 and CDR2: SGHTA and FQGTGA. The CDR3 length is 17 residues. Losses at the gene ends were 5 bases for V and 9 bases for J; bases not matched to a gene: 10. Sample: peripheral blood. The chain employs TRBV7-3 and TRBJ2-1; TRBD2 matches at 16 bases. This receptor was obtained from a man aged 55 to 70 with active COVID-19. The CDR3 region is CASSPPGLAGGPGEQFF. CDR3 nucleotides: TGTGCCAGCAGCCCGCCGGGACTAGCGGGGGGGCCTGGTGAGCAGTTCTTC.